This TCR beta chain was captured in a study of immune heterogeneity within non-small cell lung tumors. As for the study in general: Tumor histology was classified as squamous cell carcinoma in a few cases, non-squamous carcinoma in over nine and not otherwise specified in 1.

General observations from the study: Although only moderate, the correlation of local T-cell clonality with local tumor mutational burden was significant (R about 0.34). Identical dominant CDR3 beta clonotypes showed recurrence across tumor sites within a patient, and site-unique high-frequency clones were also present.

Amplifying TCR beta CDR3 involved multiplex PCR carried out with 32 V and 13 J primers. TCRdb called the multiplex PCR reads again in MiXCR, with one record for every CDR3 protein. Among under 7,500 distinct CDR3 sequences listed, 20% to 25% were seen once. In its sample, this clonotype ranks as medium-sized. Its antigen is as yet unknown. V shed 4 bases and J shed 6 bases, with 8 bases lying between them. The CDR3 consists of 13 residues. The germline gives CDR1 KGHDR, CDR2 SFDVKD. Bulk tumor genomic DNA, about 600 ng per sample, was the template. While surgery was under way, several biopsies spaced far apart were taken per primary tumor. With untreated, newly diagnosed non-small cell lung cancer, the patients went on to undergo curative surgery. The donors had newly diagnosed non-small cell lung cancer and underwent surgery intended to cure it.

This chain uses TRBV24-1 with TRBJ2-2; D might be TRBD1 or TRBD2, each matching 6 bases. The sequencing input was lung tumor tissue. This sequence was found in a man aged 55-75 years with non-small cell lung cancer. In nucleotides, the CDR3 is TGTGCCACCAGTGACCGGGGGCCCGGGGAGCTGTTTTTT. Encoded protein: CATSDRGPGELFF.